This T cell receptor (beta chain) was captured in a study of a mutant IDH1 vaccine in newly diagnosed glioma. Profiled with immunoSEQ multiplex PCR; TCRdb holds only in-frame clones, not every one. Of tens of thousands of clones listed, under 90% were seen once; the top ten hold approximately 7.4%. Germline CDR1 reads WSHSY; CDR2 reads SAAADI. This CDR3 contains 13 residues. The V end lost 6 bases, the J end lost 10 bases, and 16 bases lay between the germline ends. Regarding time point: baseline, week 1 (first vaccination visit). Treatment denoted: pre-vaccination baseline after standard-of-care therapy.

The chain recombines TRBV10-2 with TRBJ2-1, with D tentatively TRBD2 (6 bases). The receptor's source is a woman in her forties or fifties with glioma. The sample here was PBMCs, taken from a glioma patient treated with radiotherapy, temozolomide or both. CDR3 residues: CASRGGGAGEQFF. The CDR3 DNA reads as TGCGCCAGCAGGGGCGGCGGGGCAGGGGAGCAGTTCTTC.